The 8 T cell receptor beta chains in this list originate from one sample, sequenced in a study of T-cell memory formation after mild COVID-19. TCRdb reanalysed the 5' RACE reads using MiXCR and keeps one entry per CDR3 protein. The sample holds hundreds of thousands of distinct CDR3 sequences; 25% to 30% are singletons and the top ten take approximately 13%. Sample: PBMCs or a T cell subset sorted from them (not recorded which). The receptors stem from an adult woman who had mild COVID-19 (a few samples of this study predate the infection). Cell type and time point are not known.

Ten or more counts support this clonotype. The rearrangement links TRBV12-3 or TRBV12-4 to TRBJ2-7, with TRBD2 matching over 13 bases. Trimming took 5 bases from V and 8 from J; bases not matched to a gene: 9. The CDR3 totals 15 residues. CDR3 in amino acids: CASSPRTSGSFKQYF. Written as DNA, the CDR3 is TGTGCCAGCAGTCCCCGGACTAGCGGGAGTTTCAAGCAGTACTTC.

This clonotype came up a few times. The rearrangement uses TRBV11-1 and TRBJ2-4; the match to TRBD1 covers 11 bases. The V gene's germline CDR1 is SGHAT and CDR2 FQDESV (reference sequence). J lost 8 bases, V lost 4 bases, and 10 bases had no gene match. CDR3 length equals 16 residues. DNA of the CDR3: TGTGCCAGCAGCTCCTCCCCGGGGACAGGGGGGGACATTCAGTACTTC. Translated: CASSSSPGTGGDIQYF.

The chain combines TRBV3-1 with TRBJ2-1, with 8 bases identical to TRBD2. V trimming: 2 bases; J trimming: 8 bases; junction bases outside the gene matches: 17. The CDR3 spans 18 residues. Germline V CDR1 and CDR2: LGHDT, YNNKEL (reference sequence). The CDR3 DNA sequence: TGTGCCAGCAGCCAATCCAGGGCCCAGCGGGGGACGGCGGATGAGCAGTTCTTC. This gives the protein CASSQSRAQRGTADEQFF.

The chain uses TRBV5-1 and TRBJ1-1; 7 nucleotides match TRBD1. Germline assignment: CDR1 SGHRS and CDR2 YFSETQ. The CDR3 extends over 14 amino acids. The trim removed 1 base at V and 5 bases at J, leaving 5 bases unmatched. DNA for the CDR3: TGCGCCAGCAGCTTGTCTCCAGGGGGGACTGAAGCTTTCTTT. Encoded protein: CASSLSPGGTEAFF.

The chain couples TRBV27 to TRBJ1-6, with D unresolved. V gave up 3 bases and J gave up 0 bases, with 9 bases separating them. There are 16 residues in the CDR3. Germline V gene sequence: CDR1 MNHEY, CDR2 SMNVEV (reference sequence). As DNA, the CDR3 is TGTGCCAGCAGTTTTGCCTTGAGCTCCTATAATTCACCCCTCCACTTT. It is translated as CASSFALSSYNSPLHF.

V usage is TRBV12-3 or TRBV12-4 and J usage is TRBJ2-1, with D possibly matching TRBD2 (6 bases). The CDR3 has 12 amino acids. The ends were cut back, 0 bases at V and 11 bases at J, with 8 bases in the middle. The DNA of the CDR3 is TGTGCCAGCAGTTTAGCGGGACTCAAGCAGTTCTTC. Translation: CASSLAGLKQFF.

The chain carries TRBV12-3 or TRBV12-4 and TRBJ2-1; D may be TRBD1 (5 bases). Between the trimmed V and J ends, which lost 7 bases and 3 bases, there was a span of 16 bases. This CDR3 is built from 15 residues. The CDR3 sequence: CASILGLDIYNEQFF. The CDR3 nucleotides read TGTGCCAGCATTCTAGGGTTGGACATCTACAATGAGCAGTTCTTC.

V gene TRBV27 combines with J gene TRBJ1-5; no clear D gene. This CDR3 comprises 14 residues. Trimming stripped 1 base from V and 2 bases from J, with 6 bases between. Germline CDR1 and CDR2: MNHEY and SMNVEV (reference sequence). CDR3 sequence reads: CASSLYKGNQPQHF. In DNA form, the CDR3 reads TGTGCCAGCAGTTTATACAAAGGCAATCAGCCCCAGCATTTT.